Each of the 9 T cell receptor beta chains below was sequenced from the same sample in a study of blood T cell repertoires in COVID-19. The repertoire was sequenced with immunoSEQ multiplex PCR; TCRdb's copy has only in-frame clones and lacks some. The table lists around 56,000 clones, about 73% of them singletons, with around 18% in the top ten. Sequencing input: peripheral blood. The source is a woman in her fifties or sixties with active or convalescent COVID-19.

This chain joins TRBV10-3 and TRBJ1-1, with a tentative D call TRBD1 (5 bases). There are 11 residues in the CDR3. The V gene's germline CDR1 is ENHRY and CDR2 SYGVKD. Trimming took 1 base from V and 8 from J, leaving 5 bases between them. The CDR3 loop reads CAISEYREAFF. DNA of the CDR3: TGTGCCATCAGTGAGTACAGGGAAGCTTTCTTT.

The table lists this clone with a few counts. This chain links TRBV5-1 with TRBJ2-5, with D tentatively TRBD2 (5 bases). Per the germline V gene, CDR1 is SGHRS and CDR2 is YFSETQ. The CDR3 is 14 amino acids. V was shortened by 2 bases and J by 5 bases, with 13 bases between the two germline ends. CDR3 protein: CASSFGGRGETQYF. The CDR3 bases are TGCGCCAGCAGCTTCGGTGGGAGAGGGGAGACCCAGTACTTC.

J is TRBJ2-3 and V is TRBV7-9, with TRBD2 matching over 7 bases. The CDR3 is made up of 16 amino acids. From germline, CDR1 is SEHNR and CDR2 FQNEAQ (reference sequence). V gave up 2 bases and J gave up 0 bases; unmatched junction bases: 5. CDR3 protein: CASSLWFSGSTDTQYF. Here the CDR3 DNA reads TGTGCCAGCAGCTTATGGTTTAGCGGGAGCACAGATACGCAGTATTTT.

This sequence joins TRBV19 and TRBJ1-1; maybe TRBD1 (5 bases). The V end was cut by 3 bases, the J end by 7 bases, with 9 bases between. Germline CDR1 and CDR2: LNHDA and SQIVND (reference sequence). The CDR3 is 12 amino acids. The CDR3 region has the DNA TGTGCCAGTAGTATGGGGCCAGGTGAAGCTTTCTTT. Its translation is CASSMGPGEAFF.

This clone was picked up a small number of times. This chain uses TRBV6-6 with TRBJ1-2; perhaps TRBD1 as D (6 bases). Trimming removed 4 bases from V and 9 bases from J, with 15 bases in between. The germline gives CDR1 MNHNY, CDR2 SVGAGI (reference sequence). The CDR3 runs to 13 residues. CDR3 residues: CASSLLQGKSYTF. In DNA, the CDR3 is TGTGCCAGCAGTTTACTTCAGGGGAAGAGCTACACCTTC.

The chain carries TRBV6-5 and TRBJ2-3; D not certain. V dropped 8 bases and J dropped 1 base, with 10 bases sitting between them. The CDR3 covers 13 residues. Germline V gene sequence: CDR1 MNHEY, CDR2 SVGAGI. The CDR3 spells CASEERGTDTQYF. The CDR3 nucleotides read TGTGCCAGCGAAGAACGGGGCACAGATACGCAGTATTTT.

A few counts support this clone. The V and J genes are TRBV5-1 and TRBJ2-7; 7 bases line up with TRBD1. The J segment lost 6 bases and the V segment lost 4 bases, leaving 7 bases of the junction unmatched. Germline values: CDR1 SGHRS, CDR2 YFSETQ. This CDR3 is built from 13 residues. CDR3 region: CASSQTGLGEQYF. The CDR3 nucleotides are TGCGCCAGCAGCCAGACAGGGCTTGGCGAGCAGTACTTC.

A few counts support this clone. V gene TRBV7-9 combines with J gene TRBJ2-7, with TRBD1 matching 7 bases. The CDR3 runs to 12 residues. The germline V gene encodes CDR1 SEHNR and CDR2 FQNEAQ (reference sequence). The junction had 0 bases not matched to a gene; V was cut back by 3 bases and J by 4 bases. The CDR3: CASSLTGYEQYF. CDR3 coding DNA: TGTGCCAGCAGCTTGACAGGGTACGAGCAGTACTTC.

This clone was seen a single time. The chain has TRBV19 and TRBJ2-7; possibly TRBD2 for D (7 bases). V was clipped by 6 bases and J by 3 bases, with 18 bases between them. The CDR3 loop spans 15 amino acids. Germline CDR1 LNHDA, CDR2 SQIVND (reference sequence). CDR3 protein: CASSTRGQGGYEQYF. As DNA, the CDR3 is TGTGCCAGTAGCACGCGGGGGCAAGGGGGCTACGAGCAGTACTTC.